This is a list of T cell receptor beta chains from one sample in a study of blood T cell repertoires in COVID-19. Measured with immunoSEQ multiplex PCR; TCRdb has only the in-frame clones, and not every one. This sample has hundreds of thousands of clones; about 89% occur once, and the top ten carry over 7.5%. Sequencing was carried out using PBMCs or T cells enriched from blood (not recorded which). The receptors derive from a middle-aged man who had recovered from COVID-19. Each CDR3 is given with its conserved first and last residue. Each record gives: J gene, V gene, clone size, D gene, CDR3 DNA, CDR3 protein. D genes are given only for firm matches. Not all rows give a size; the values are once, few, many and, for expanded clones, a class.

j_call: TRBJ2-4; v_call: TRBV7-2; clone_size: -; d_call: -; cdr3_nt: TGTGCCAGCAGCCCTTATCTGGGGGGAGCCGCCAAAAACATTCAGTACTTC; cdr3_aa: CASSPYLGGAAKNIQYF
j_call: TRBJ2-3; v_call: TRBV5-1; clone_size: -; d_call: TRBD2; cdr3_nt: TGCGCCAGCAGCCCTGTCCCGGGACTAGCGGCTAGCACAGATACGCAGTATTTT; cdr3_aa: CASSPVPGLAASTDTQYF
j_call: TRBJ2-5; v_call: TRBV24-1; clone_size: -; d_call: TRBD1; cdr3_nt: TGTGCCACCAGTTCTTCTACAGGGACAGGGGGCTCCCCACAAGAGACCCAGTACTTC; cdr3_aa: CATSSSTGTGGSPQETQYF
j_call: TRBJ1-4; v_call: TRBV16; clone_size: -; d_call: -; cdr3_nt: TGTGCCAGCAGCCAATCGTACAGAAAAAATGAAAAACTGTTTTTT; cdr3_aa: CASSQSYRKNEKLFF
j_call: TRBJ1-4; v_call: TRBV4-1; clone_size: -; d_call: TRBD1; cdr3_nt: TGCGCCAGCAGCCAGAGACAGGGGGGTGAAAAACTGTTTTTT; cdr3_aa: CASSQRQGGEKLFF
j_call: TRBJ2-5; v_call: TRBV19; clone_size: -; d_call: -; cdr3_nt: TGTGCCAGTAGTATTGACAGTCAAGAGACCCAGTACTTC; cdr3_aa: CASSIDSQETQYF
j_call: TRBJ1-2; v_call: TRBV13; clone_size: -; d_call: TRBD1; cdr3_nt: TGTGCCAGCAGCCGGGGACAGGGATACAACTATGGCTACACCTTC; cdr3_aa: CASSRGQGYNYGYTF
j_call: TRBJ1-2; v_call: TRBV28; clone_size: -; d_call: -; cdr3_nt: TGTGCCAGCCAGGGCCCTCTATTGCGTGGCTACACCTTC; cdr3_aa: CASQGPLLRGYTF
j_call: TRBJ2-1; v_call: TRBV5-8; clone_size: few; d_call: TRBD2; cdr3_nt: TGTGCCAGCAGCACCGGACCGGGACTAGCGATCAATGAGCAGTTCTTC; cdr3_aa: CASSTGPGLAINEQFF
j_call: TRBJ2-7; v_call: TRBV5-1; clone_size: -; d_call: -; cdr3_nt: TGCGCCAGCAGCTCAGCCTCGACGTCCTTTAAGGGGGAGCAGTACTTC; cdr3_aa: CASSSASTSFKGEQYF
j_call: TRBJ2-6; v_call: TRBV6-5; clone_size: -; d_call: -; cdr3_nt: TGTGCCAGCAGTCTCAGGACTCTGGTGGCCAACGTCCTGACTTTC; cdr3_aa: CASSLRTLVANVLTF
j_call: TRBJ1-6; v_call: TRBV28; clone_size: -; d_call: -; cdr3_nt: TGTGCCAGCAGTCCCAATCCATCGGGGGGTTTTTCACCCCTCCACTTT; cdr3_aa: CASSPNPSGGFSPLHF
j_call: TRBJ2-1; v_call: TRBV27; clone_size: -; d_call: TRBD2; cdr3_nt: TGTGCCAGCAGTAATCCAGCGGGAGTAGGCAATGAGCAGTTCTTC; cdr3_aa: CASSNPAGVGNEQFF
j_call: TRBJ1-4; v_call: TRBV2; clone_size: few; d_call: -; cdr3_nt: TGTGCCAGCAGGACCAGCCCAACAGGGACTAATGAAAAACTGTTTTTT; cdr3_aa: CASRTSPTGTNEKLFF
j_call: TRBJ2-5; v_call: TRBV4-3; clone_size: -; d_call: TRBD1; cdr3_nt: TGCGCCAGCAGCCAAGATCTTACAGGGGGATCCCAAGAGACCCAGTACTTC; cdr3_aa: CASSQDLTGGSQETQYF
j_call: TRBJ1-5; v_call: TRBV28; clone_size: -; d_call: -; cdr3_nt: TGTGCCAGCAGTCAGGACTCATCGGGGGGTCAGCCCCAGCATTTT; cdr3_aa: CASSQDSSGGQPQHF
j_call: TRBJ2-2; v_call: TRBV11-3; clone_size: -; d_call: -; cdr3_nt: TGTGCCAGCAGCTTCAACACAGCGAACACCGGGGAGCTGTTTTTT; cdr3_aa: CASSFNTANTGELFF
j_call: TRBJ1-4; v_call: TRBV6-5; clone_size: -; d_call: -; cdr3_nt: TGTGCCAGCAGTTACGACCGGACAAATGAAAAACTGTTTTTT; cdr3_aa: CASSYDRTNEKLFF
j_call: TRBJ2-1; v_call: TRBV10-3; clone_size: -; d_call: TRBD2; cdr3_nt: TGTGCCATCAGTGAGTCGATATCGAGCGGGGTCAATGAGCAGTTCTTC; cdr3_aa: CAISESISSGVNEQFF
j_call: TRBJ1-1; v_call: TRBV19; clone_size: -; d_call: TRBD1; cdr3_nt: TGTGCCAGTAGTCTCCTGGACAGGGGGTACACTGAAGCTTTCTTT; cdr3_aa: CASSLLDRGYTEAFF
j_call: TRBJ2-6; v_call: TRBV19; clone_size: -; d_call: TRBD1; cdr3_nt: TGTGCCAGTAGTTTCACCGGGACAGTCCGTAGCTCTGGGGCCAACGTCCTGACTTTC; cdr3_aa: CASSFTGTVRSSGANVLTF
j_call: TRBJ1-2; v_call: TRBV9; clone_size: -; d_call: -; cdr3_nt: TGTGCCAGCAGCGTCGCTTTAGGGGGTTCCTCCTATGGCTACACCTTC; cdr3_aa: CASSVALGGSSYGYTF
j_call: TRBJ1-1; v_call: TRBV19; clone_size: -; d_call: -; cdr3_nt: TGTGCCAGTACCCTATACACTGAAGCTTTCTTT; cdr3_aa: CASTLYTEAFF
j_call: TRBJ1-5; v_call: TRBV12-3/TRBV12-4; clone_size: -; d_call: -; cdr3_nt: TGTGCCAGCAGTTTATCCTTACAGCCCCAGCATTTT; cdr3_aa: CASSLSLQPQHF
j_call: TRBJ1-1; v_call: TRBV11-3; clone_size: -; d_call: TRBD1; cdr3_nt: TGTGCCAGCAGCTTAGCCGCAGGGGGCATGAACACTGAAGCTTTCTTT; cdr3_aa: CASSLAAGGMNTEAFF
j_call: TRBJ2-7; v_call: TRBV7-8; clone_size: -; d_call: TRBD2; cdr3_nt: TGTGCCAGCAGCCGACTAGCGGTGACCTACGAGCAGTACTTC; cdr3_aa: CASSRLAVTYEQYF
j_call: TRBJ1-6; v_call: TRBV5-6; clone_size: -; d_call: -; cdr3_nt: TGTGCCAGCAGCTTGGGCCCGAGCTCCTATAATTCACCCCTCCACTTT; cdr3_aa: CASSLGPSSYNSPLHF
j_call: TRBJ1-2; v_call: TRBV6-5; clone_size: once; d_call: -; cdr3_nt: TGTGCCAGCAGTTCCCAGAATAACTATGGCTACACCTTC; cdr3_aa: CASSSQNNYGYTF
j_call: TRBJ1-2; v_call: TRBV19; clone_size: -; d_call: -; cdr3_nt: TGTGCCAGTAGTATAATCGGCAGGGCCTATGGCTACACCTTC; cdr3_aa: CASSIIGRAYGYTF
j_call: TRBJ1-5; v_call: TRBV9; clone_size: -; d_call: -; cdr3_nt: TGTGCCAGCAGCGTAGGAGAGAATCAGCCCCAGCATTTT; cdr3_aa: CASSVGENQPQHF
j_call: TRBJ1-6; v_call: TRBV20-1; clone_size: few; d_call: -; cdr3_nt: TGCAGTGCTAGTCTCCGGACTCGGGGATCACCCCTCCACTTT; cdr3_aa: CSASLRTRGSPLHF
j_call: TRBJ2-3; v_call: TRBV9; clone_size: -; d_call: TRBD1; cdr3_nt: TGTGCCAGCAGCCTAGGGACAGGCACAGATACGCAGTATTTT; cdr3_aa: CASSLGTGTDTQYF
j_call: TRBJ2-3; v_call: TRBV28; clone_size: many; d_call: -; cdr3_nt: TGTGCCAGCAGTACCCACTCCCAAAGCACAGATACGCAGTATTTT; cdr3_aa: CASSTHSQSTDTQYF
j_call: TRBJ2-7; v_call: TRBV6-5; clone_size: -; d_call: TRBD1; cdr3_nt: TGTGCCAGCAGTAGACGACAGGGGATCTCCTACGAGCAGTACTTC; cdr3_aa: CASSRRQGISYEQYF
j_call: TRBJ1-1; v_call: TRBV7-6; clone_size: -; d_call: -; cdr3_nt: TGTGCCAGCAGCTTAGAGGGGCCTGAAGCTTTCTTT; cdr3_aa: CASSLEGPEAFF
j_call: TRBJ1-1; v_call: TRBV12-3/TRBV12-4; clone_size: once; d_call: -; cdr3_nt: TGTGCCAGCAGCCGTGGGGGCACCACTGAAGCTTTCTTT; cdr3_aa: CASSRGGTTEAFF
j_call: TRBJ1-5; v_call: TRBV18; clone_size: -; d_call: -; cdr3_nt: TGTGCCAGCGGGGGCGAAGGTCAGCCCCAGCATTTT; cdr3_aa: CASGGEGQPQHF
j_call: TRBJ2-5; v_call: TRBV2; clone_size: once; d_call: -; cdr3_nt: TGTGCCAGCAGGAGTTCAGGCCAAGAGACCCAGTACTTC; cdr3_aa: CASRSSGQETQYF
j_call: TRBJ2-5; v_call: TRBV4-1; clone_size: -; d_call: TRBD1; cdr3_nt: TGCGCCAGCAGCCAAGGGACAGGGGGCCAAGAGACCCAGTACTTC; cdr3_aa: CASSQGTGGQETQYF
j_call: TRBJ1-5; v_call: TRBV21-1; clone_size: -; d_call: -; cdr3_nt: TGTGCCAGCAGCAACTCTGGGGCGGCCAATCAGCCCCAGCATTTT; cdr3_aa: CASSNSGAANQPQHF
j_call: TRBJ1-5; v_call: TRBV4-1; clone_size: -; d_call: -; cdr3_nt: TGCGCCAGCAGCCAAGAAATCCAGGGCCATCAGCCCCAGCATTTT; cdr3_aa: CASSQEIQGHQPQHF